What follows is one T cell receptor (beta chain) and its context. This sample also contains other DNA sequences that code for the same CDR3. TCRdb keeps only in-frame clones here, not all; method: immunoSEQ multiplex PCR. The repertoire holds about 960,000 clones, with approximately 80% as singletons. Germline CDR1 SGHVS, CDR2 FNYEAQ. Between the trimmed V and J ends, which lost 3 bases and 0 bases, there was a span of 4 bases. This CDR3 region has 13 residues. These data are taken from a study of shared clonotypes between healthy human individuals. This sequence joins TRBV7-6 and TRBJ2-3; the D is unclear. The sequenced material came from memory CD4+ T cells sorted from blood. Subset described: CD45RA-negative fraction. The source is a man younger than 30 in good health. The DNA of the CDR3 is TGTGCCAGCAGCTTTTCGAGCACAGATACGCAGTATTTT. Translation: CASSFSSTDTQYF. Combining the CDR3 with reference TRBV7-6 and TRBJ2-3 gives the whole variable domain GAGVSQSPRYKVTKRGQDVALRCDPISGHVSLYWYRQALGQGPEFLTYFNYEAQQDKSGLPNDRFSAERPEGSISTLTIQRTEQRDSAMYRCASSFSSTDTQYFGPGTRLTVL.